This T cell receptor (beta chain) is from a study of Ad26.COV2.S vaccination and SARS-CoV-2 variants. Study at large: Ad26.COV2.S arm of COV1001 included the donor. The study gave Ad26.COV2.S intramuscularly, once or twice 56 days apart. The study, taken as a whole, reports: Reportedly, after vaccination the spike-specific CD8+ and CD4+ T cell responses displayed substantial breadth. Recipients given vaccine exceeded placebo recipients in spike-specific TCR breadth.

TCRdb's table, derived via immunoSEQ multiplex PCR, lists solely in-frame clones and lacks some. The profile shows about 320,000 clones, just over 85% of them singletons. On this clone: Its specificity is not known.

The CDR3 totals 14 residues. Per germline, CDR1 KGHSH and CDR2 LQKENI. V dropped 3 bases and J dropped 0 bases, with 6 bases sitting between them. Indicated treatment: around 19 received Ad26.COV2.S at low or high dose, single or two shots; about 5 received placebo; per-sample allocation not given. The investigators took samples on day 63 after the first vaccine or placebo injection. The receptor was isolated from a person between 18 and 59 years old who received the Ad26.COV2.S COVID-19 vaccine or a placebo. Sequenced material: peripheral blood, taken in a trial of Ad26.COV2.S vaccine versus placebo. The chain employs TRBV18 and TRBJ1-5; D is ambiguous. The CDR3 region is CASSPADSNQPQHF. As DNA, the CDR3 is TGTGCCAGCTCACCGGCCGATAGCAATCAGCCCCAGCATTTT. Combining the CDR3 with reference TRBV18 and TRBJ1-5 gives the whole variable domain NAGVMQNPRHLVRRRGQEARLRCSPMKGHSHVYWYRQLPEEGLKFMVYLQKENIIDESGMPKERFSAEFPKEGPSILRIQQVVRGDSAAYFCASSPADSNQPQHFGDGTRLSIL.